This TCR beta chain was sequenced in a study of a mutant IDH1 vaccine in newly diagnosed glioma. The overall study: At weeks 1, 3, 5, 7, 11, 15, 19 and 23, patients received a vaccination, eight in all. Radiotherapy alone preceded vaccination by 4-6 weeks; alternatively, vaccination started with temozolomide cycles. The therapy given earlier, which was standard therapy, consisted of radiotherapy, temozolomide, or both, and most of the patients received both.

Whole-study findings and limits: Apparently, pseudoprogression bore no relation to changes among the top peripheral T cell clonotypes.

Described time point: week 11, during vaccination. The vaccine gave 300 ug of a 20-mer mutant IDH1 peptide subcutaneously per dose. The repertoire was sequenced with immunoSEQ multiplex PCR; TCRdb's copy has only in-frame clones and lacks some. The sample records about 36,000 clones, approximately 80% being singletons. Trimming took 2 bases from V and 9 from J, leaving 11 bases between them. Germline CDR1 reads SEHNR; CDR2 reads FQNEAQ (reference sequence). The CDR3 contains 13 residues. This clone has only a few counts. No antigen is known for it. Sequencing used peripheral blood mononuclear cells (PBMCs), obtained from a glioma patient whose treatment included an IDH1 peptide vaccine. V and J are TRBV7-9 and TRBJ2-1; weak D call: TRBD1 (5 bases). The sequence was collected from a woman aged 30 to 39 with glioma. Some clones in this sample may be carry-over from other donors' samples. As DNA, the CDR3 is TGTGCCAGCAGCTTAAAGGGGCTAGGTGAGCAGTTCTTC. This translates into CASSLKGLGEQFF.